The clone carrying this T cell receptor (beta chain) was observed at least ten times. Its antigen is unidentified. Researchers built TCR beta libraries using quantitative 5'-RACE with molecular barcodes. TCRdb recomputed calls from the 5' RACE reads with MiXCR, one row per CDR3 protein. This table holds fewer than 250,000 distinct CDR3 sequences, roughly 10% found once. This entry belongs to a study of CD8 T cells in ankylosing spondylitis. Broader study findings: Both synovial fluid and blood in reactive arthritis had previously been reported to carry some motif variants. Ankylosing spondylitis blood seemed to carry a telltale TCR beta motif made of several highly homologous variants. The authors found the disease-linked clones to be CD8+ and relatively rare in peripheral blood.

CDR3 length equals 15 residues. Looked up from germline, CDR1 is SGHAT and CDR2 is FQNNGV. Between the trimmed V and J ends, which lost 4 bases and 4 bases, there was a span of 13 bases. The rearrangement joins TRBV11-2 to TRBJ2-2; possible D gene TRBD2, 6 bases. This receptor was identified in a male donor with ankylosing spondylitis or in good health (not recorded which). The sequenced material came from blood, either unsorted or a sorted T cell fraction (not recorded which). The CDR3 bases are TGTGCCAGCAGCTCAACGGGAGTACGCACCGGGGAGCTGTTTTTT. As protein: CASSSTGVRTGELFF.